This entry describes one T cell receptor (beta chain). What it binds is unknown. The CDR3 length is 16 residues. In germline, CDR1 is KGHDR, CDR2 SFDVKD. J gave up 6 bases and V 3 bases, and 8 bases lay outside the gene matches. The sample is drawn from a study of T cell responses to AZD1222 COVID-19 vaccine. The wider study: Researchers grouped second doses given at about 4 or about 12 weeks into one pool. Study conclusions and caveats: Mostly white British, mostly female donors; authors suggested clonal diversity may be underestimated. Per reports, nearly half of all spike-specific TCRs target regions that are unmutated in variants. Seropositive AZD1222 recipients at baseline numbered only five to seven.

The protocol was immunoSEQ multiplex PCR, while the TCRdb copy is restricted to in-frame clones and leaves out a portion. Here the sample spans more than 150,000 clones, approximately 90% being singletons. The starting material was peripheral blood, obtained on day 0 of AZD1222 vaccination. This TCR came from an adult in good health. This chain links TRBV24-1 with TRBJ2-3, with TRBD2 identical over 10 bases. This chain's CDR3 is CATSDGPLAGWDTQYF. The CDR3 bases are TGTGCCACCAGTGATGGGCCACTAGCGGGGTGGGATACGCAGTATTTT.